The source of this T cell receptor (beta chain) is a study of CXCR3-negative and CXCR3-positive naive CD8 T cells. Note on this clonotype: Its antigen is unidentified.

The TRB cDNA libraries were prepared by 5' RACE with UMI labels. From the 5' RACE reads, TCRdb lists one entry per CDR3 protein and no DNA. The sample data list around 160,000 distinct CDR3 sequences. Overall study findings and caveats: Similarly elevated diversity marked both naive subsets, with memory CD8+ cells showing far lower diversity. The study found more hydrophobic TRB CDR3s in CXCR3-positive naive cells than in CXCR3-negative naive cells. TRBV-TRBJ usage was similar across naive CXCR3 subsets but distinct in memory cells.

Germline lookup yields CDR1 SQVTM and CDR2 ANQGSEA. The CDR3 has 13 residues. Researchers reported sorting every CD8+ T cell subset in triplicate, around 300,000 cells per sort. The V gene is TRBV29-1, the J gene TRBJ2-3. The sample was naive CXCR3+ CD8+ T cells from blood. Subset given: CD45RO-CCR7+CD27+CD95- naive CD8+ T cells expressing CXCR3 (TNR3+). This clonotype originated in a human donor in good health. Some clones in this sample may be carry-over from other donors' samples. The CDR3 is CSVAAGYRDTQYF.